These T cell receptor beta chains were read from a single sample in a study of T cell repertoires in cytomegalovirus infection. TCRdb ran MiXCR on the reads and lists one entry per CDR3 protein. The sample lists approximately 990,000 distinct CDR3 sequences; 30% to 40% were seen once. Their specific antigens are unknown. The sample consisted of cultured CD8+ T cells from PBMCs, taken from culture after CMV antigen stimulation. These receptors were obtained from a human donor in good health (CMV status not recorded). Some clones in this sample may be carry-over from other donors' samples. The CDR3 runs from the conserved cysteine through the conserved F or W. Fields, in order: V gene, clone size, J gene, D gene, CDR3 protein, CDR3 DNA. The D gene is left open where the match is weak. Only part of the rows carry a size: once, few, many, or a class if the clone is expanded.

>TRBV7-8|few|TRBJ2-1|NA
CASSLAGGHREQFF
TGTGCCAGCAGCTTAGCCGGTGGACACAGAGAGCAGTTCTTC
>TRBV6-1|NA|TRBJ1-3|NA
CASSPNDGAAGNTIYF
TGTGCCAGCAGTCCGAACGATGGGGCAGCAGGAAACACCATATATTTT
>TRBV15|NA|TRBJ1-1|NA
CATSRDKWEDTEAFF
TGTGCCACCAGCAGAGATAAGTGGGAGGACACTGAAGCTTTCTTT
>TRBV7-2|many|TRBJ2-5|TRBD1
CASSFGQVETQYF
TGTGCCAGCAGCTTTGGACAGGTAGAGACCCAGTACTTC
>TRBV9|NA|TRBJ2-5|TRBD1
CASASGTGVQETQYF
TGTGCCAGCGCCTCCGGGACAGGAGTCCAAGAGACCCAGTACTTC
>TRBV29-1|few|TRBJ1-2|TRBD1
CSVPDRGGGYTF
TGCAGCGTGCCGGACAGGGGTGGTGGCTACACCTTC
>TRBV15|many|TRBJ2-1|TRBD2
CATSRDRRGAESYNEQFF
TGTGCCACCAGCAGAGATCGGCGGGGGGCGGAATCCTACAATGAGCAGTTCTTC
>TRBV7-8|many|TRBJ1-5|TRBD1
CASSSKDRGGRPQHF
TGTGCCAGCAGCTCGAAGGACAGGGGGGGTAGGCCCCAGCATTTT
>TRBV18|NA|TRBJ2-7|NA
CASSPTDTNIIYEQYF
TGTGCCAGCTCACCAACCGACACCAACATAATCTACGAGCAGTACTTC
>TRBV20-1|NA|TRBJ1-3|NA
CSARDQGFSGNTIYF
TGCAGTGCTAGAGACCAGGGATTCTCTGGAAACACCATATATTTT
>TRBV6-2/TRBV6-3|NA|TRBJ2-1|NA
CASSLANPPEFF
TGTGCCAGCAGCTTGGCGAACCCACCGGAATTCTTC
>TRBV5-5|NA|TRBJ1-1|NA
CASIPKGGLNTEAFF
TGTGCCAGCATCCCTAAAGGGGGGCTGAACACTGAAGCTTTCTTT
>TRBV7-2|NA|TRBJ1-1|NA
CASSQEIGMGTEAFF
TGTGCCAGCAGCCAAGAGATAGGAATGGGGACTGAAGCTTTCTTT
>TRBV12-3/TRBV12-4|NA|TRBJ2-7|TRBD1
CASLGTGTSYEQYF
TGTGCCAGCCTGGGGACAGGGACCTCCTACGAGCAGTACTTC
>TRBV7-9|few|TRBJ2-3|NA
CASSSGHDTQYF
TGTGCCAGCAGCTCTGGACATGATACGCAGTATTTT
>TRBV6-5|NA|TRBJ1-3|NA
CASSYSGPESSGNTIYF
TGTGCCAGCAGTTACTCCGGTCCAGAAAGCTCTGGAAACACCATATATTTT
>TRBV5-4|few|TRBJ2-7|TRBD2
CASSLELAGEYEQYF
TGTGCCAGCAGCTTGGAACTAGCGGGAGAGTACGAGCAGTACTTC
>TRBV5-6|NA|TRBJ2-1|NA
CASSLGFTASSYNEQFF
TGTGCCAGCAGCTTGGGGTTCACAGCTAGCTCCTACAATGAGCAGTTCTTC
>TRBV7-6|many|TRBJ2-2|NA
CASSPWGMNTGELFF
TGTGCCAGCAGCCCGTGGGGAATGAACACCGGGGAGCTGTTTTTT
>TRBV6-1|NA|TRBJ2-5|NA
CASSEGGLNQETQYF
TGTGCCAGCAGTGAAGGGGGACTTAACCAAGAGACCCAGTACTTC
>TRBV4-2|NA|TRBJ1-1|TRBD1
CASSQNAGQGSSEAFF
TGTGCCAGCAGCCAAAATGCGGGACAGGGATCCTCGGAAGCTTTCTTT
>TRBV7-8|few|TRBJ1-1|NA
CASSPARRVPEAFF
TGTGCCAGCAGCCCGGCTCGGAGGGTCCCTGAAGCTTTCTTT
>TRBV6-2/TRBV6-3|NA|TRBJ2-3|TRBD2
CASIAGTDLTDTQYF
TGTGCCAGCATAGCGGGGACTGATCTCACAGATACGCAGTATTTT
>TRBV12-3/TRBV12-4|NA|TRBJ2-4|NA
CASSSQLVNKNIQYF
TGTGCCAGCAGTTCCCAGCTTGTTAACAAAAACATTCAGTACTTC
>TRBV7-3|once|TRBJ1-1|TRBD1
CASRPDRGLTGEAFF
TGTGCCAGCAGACCGGACAGGGGGCTAACGGGAGAAGCTTTCTTT
>TRBV7-6|many|TRBJ2-5|NA
CASSLTEVQETQYF
TGTGCCAGCAGCTTGACAGAAGTCCAAGAGACCCAGTACTTC
>TRBV9|NA|TRBJ2-5|NA
CASSVEGREETQYF
TGTGCCAGCAGCGTAGAGGGCAGGGAGGAGACCCAGTACTTC
>TRBV6-8|once|TRBJ2-3|NA
CASSYSTQRVWDTQYF
TGTGCCAGCAGTTACTCCACCCAGCGGGTGTGGGATACGCAGTATTTT
>TRBV6-5|NA|TRBJ1-4|TRBD1
CASRRSTGAANEKLFF
TGTGCCAGCAGGCGTTCAACAGGGGCCGCTAATGAAAAACTGTTTTTT
>TRBV7-8|few|TRBJ2-2|NA
CASSWRWTGELFF
TGTGCCAGCAGCTGGAGGTGGACCGGGGAGCTGTTTTTT
>TRBV4-1|few|TRBJ2-2|NA
CASSWEGSGGELFF
TGCGCCAGCAGCTGGGAAGGGAGCGGTGGGGAGCTGTTTTTT
>TRBV28|NA|TRBJ1-5|TRBD1
CASRAVRTGWNQPQHF
TGTGCCAGCAGGGCGGTTAGGACAGGGTGGAATCAGCCCCAGCATTTT
>TRBV27|NA|TRBJ1-4|NA
CASSLSRGGFEKLFF
TGTGCCAGCAGTTTATCGAGGGGGGGCTTCGAAAAACTGTTTTTT
>TRBV6-5|few|TRBJ2-2|NA
CASSYSFSGGNTGELFF
TGTGCCAGCAGTTACTCGTTTTCTGGGGGGAACACCGGGGAGCTGTTTTTT
>TRBV6-6|NA|TRBJ2-5|NA
CASSFLDSETQYF
TGTGCCAGCAGTTTTTTAGACTCAGAGACCCAGTACTTC
>TRBV12-3/TRBV12-4|NA|TRBJ2-5|TRBD1
CASSGGTGEPETQYF
TGTGCCAGCAGTGGGGGGACAGGGGAGCCGGAGACCCAGTACTTC
>TRBV27|NA|TRBJ2-3|TRBD2
CASTLLAGTDTQYF
TGTGCCAGCACCTTACTAGCGGGGACAGATACGCAGTATTTT
>TRBV7-8|medium-sized|TRBJ2-1|NA
CASSSYRDSYNEQFF
TGTGCCAGCAGCTCCTACCGGGACTCGTACAATGAGCAGTTCTTC
>TRBV29-1|NA|TRBJ2-1|TRBD1
CSVERAETGVVESVSEQFF
TGCAGCGTTGAAAGGGCTGAGACAGGGGTCGTGGAATCTGTCAGTGAGCAGTTCTTC
>TRBV6-2/TRBV6-3|NA|TRBJ1-1|NA
CASTPSEQGNTEAFF
TGTGCCAGCACCCCCTCCGAACAGGGGAACACTGAAGCTTTCTTT
>TRBV7-6|few|TRBJ2-1|NA
CASRGGPHNEQFF
TGTGCCAGCAGAGGGGGGCCCCACAATGAGCAGTTCTTC
>TRBV7-9|NA|TRBJ2-7|NA
CASSFSRDTSSYEQYF
TGTGCCAGCAGCTTCAGCCGGGACACGAGCTCCTACGAGCAGTACTTC
>TRBV9|NA|TRBJ2-3|NA
CASSSSGRAADTQYF
TGTGCCAGCAGCTCCTCCGGCCGAGCCGCAGATACGCAGTATTTT
>TRBV27|NA|TRBJ2-2|TRBD2
CASRLAGELNTGELFF
TGTGCCAGCAGGCTAGCGGGGGAGTTGAACACCGGGGAGCTGTTTTTT
>TRBV7-9|few|TRBJ2-1|NA
CASSSGGVDANEQFF
TGTGCCAGCAGCTCCGGCGGAGTGGATGCCAATGAGCAGTTCTTC
>TRBV19|few|TRBJ2-1|TRBD1
CASSIDPDREFYNEQFF
TGTGCCAGTAGTATAGATCCAGACAGGGAGTTTTACAATGAGCAGTTCTTC
>TRBV10-3|NA|TRBJ1-1|NA
CAISESGQPNTEAFF
TGTGCCATCAGTGAGTCCGGGCAGCCGAACACTGAAGCTTTCTTT
>TRBV4-3|NA|TRBJ2-3|TRBD2
CASSQDKGGGGWGTDTQYF
TGCGCCAGCAGCCAAGATAAGGGCGGCGGGGGATGGGGCACAGATACGCAGTATTTT